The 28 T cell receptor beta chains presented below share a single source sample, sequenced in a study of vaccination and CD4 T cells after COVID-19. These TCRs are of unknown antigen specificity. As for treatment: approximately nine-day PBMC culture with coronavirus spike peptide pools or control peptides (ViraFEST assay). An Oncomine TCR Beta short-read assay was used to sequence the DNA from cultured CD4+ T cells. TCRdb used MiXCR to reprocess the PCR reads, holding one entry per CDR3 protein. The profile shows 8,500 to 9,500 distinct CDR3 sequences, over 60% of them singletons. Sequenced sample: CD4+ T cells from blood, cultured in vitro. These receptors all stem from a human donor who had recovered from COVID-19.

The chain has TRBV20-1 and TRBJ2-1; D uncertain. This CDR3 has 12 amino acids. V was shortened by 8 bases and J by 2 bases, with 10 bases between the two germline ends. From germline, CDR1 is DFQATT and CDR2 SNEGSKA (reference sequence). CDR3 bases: TGCAGTACCGACCAAGCCTACAATGAGCAGTTCTTC. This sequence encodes CSTDQAYNEQFF.

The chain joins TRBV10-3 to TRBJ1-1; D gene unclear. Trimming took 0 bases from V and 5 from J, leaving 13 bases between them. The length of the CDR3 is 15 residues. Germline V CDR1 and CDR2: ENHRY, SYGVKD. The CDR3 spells CAISESNPGATEAFF. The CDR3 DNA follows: TGTGCCATCAGTGAGTCGAACCCGGGCGCGACTGAAGCTTTCTTT.

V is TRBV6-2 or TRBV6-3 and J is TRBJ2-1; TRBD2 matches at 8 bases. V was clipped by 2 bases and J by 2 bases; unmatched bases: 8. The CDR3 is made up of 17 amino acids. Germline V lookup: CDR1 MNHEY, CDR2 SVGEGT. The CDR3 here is CASSYRPQRGTYNEQFF. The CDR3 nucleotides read TGTGCCAGCAGTTACCGTCCCCAGCGGGGGACCTACAATGAGCAGTTCTTC.

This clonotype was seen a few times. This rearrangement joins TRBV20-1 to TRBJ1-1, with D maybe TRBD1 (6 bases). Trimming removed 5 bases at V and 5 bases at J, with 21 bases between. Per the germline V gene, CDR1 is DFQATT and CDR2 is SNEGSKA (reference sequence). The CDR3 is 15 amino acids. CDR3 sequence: CSAPSPRGGGTEAFF. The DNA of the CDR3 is TGCAGTGCTCCCAGTCCTAGGGGGGGCGGAACTGAAGCTTTCTTT.

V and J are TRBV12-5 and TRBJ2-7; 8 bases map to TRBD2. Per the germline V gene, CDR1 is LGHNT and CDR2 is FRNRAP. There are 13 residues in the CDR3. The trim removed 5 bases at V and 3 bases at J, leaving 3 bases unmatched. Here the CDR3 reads CASGPGGRYEQYF. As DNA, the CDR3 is TGTGCTAGTGGTCCGGGAGGGCGCTACGAGCAGTACTTC.

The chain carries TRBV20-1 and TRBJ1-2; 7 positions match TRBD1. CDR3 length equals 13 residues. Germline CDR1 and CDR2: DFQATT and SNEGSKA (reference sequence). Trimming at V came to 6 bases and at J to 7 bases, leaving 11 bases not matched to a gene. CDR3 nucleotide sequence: TGCAGTGCCAGTTTCCTAACAGGGGCTGGCTACACCTTC. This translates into CSASFLTGAGYTF.

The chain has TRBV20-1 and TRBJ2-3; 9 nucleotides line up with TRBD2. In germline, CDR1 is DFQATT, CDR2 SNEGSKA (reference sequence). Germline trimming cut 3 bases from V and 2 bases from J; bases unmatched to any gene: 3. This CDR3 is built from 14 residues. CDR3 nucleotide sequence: TGCAGTGCTAGGCAGCGGGGGGTCACAGATACGCAGTATTTT. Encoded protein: CSARQRGVTDTQYF.

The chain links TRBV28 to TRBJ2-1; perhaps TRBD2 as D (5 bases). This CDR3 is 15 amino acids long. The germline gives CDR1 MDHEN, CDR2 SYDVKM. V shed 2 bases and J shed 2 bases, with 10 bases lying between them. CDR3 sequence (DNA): TGTGCCAGCAGTTTACCCAGCGGCCCCTACAATGAGCAGTTCTTC. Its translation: CASSLPSGPYNEQFF.

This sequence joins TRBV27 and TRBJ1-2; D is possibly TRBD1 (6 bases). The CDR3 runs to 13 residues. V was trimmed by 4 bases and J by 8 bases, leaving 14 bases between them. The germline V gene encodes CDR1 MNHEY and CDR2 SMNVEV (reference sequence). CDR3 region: CASSSLNRDGYTF. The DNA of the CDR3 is TGTGCCAGCAGTTCCCTTAACAGGGACGGCTACACCTTC.

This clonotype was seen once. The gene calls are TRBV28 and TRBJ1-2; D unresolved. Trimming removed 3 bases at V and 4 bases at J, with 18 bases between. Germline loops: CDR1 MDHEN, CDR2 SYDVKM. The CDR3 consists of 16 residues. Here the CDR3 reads CASSLAPLGRPYGYTF. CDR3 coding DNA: TGTGCCAGCAGTTTGGCTCCCCTGGGGAGGCCCTATGGCTACACCTTC.

As DNA, the CDR3 is TGTGCCAGCAGCTTATACCAGGACAGGGGTGGCTACACCTTC. Amino acid sequence: CASSLYQDRGGYTF. J is TRBJ1-2 and V is TRBV11-2; 9 bases are a match to TRBD1. V was clipped by 2 bases and J by 7 bases; unmatched bases: 5. This CDR3 comprises 14 residues. Germline V gives CDR1 SGHAT, CDR2 FQNNGV.

The CDR3 region is CASTEQGSYQPQHF. The CDR3 coding sequence is TGTGCCAGCACCGAGCAGGGGAGCTATCAGCCCCAGCATTTT. The V and J genes are TRBV6-1 and TRBJ1-5; maybe TRBD1 (6 bases). V gave up 7 bases and J gave up 5 bases, with 15 bases separating them. This CDR3 is built from 14 residues. Germline values: CDR1 MNHNS, CDR2 SASEGT.

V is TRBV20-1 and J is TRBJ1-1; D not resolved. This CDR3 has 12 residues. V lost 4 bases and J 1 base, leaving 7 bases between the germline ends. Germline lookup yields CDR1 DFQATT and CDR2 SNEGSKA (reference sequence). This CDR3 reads CSATTGNTEAFF. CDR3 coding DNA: TGCAGTGCTACAACCGGGAACACTGAAGCTTTCTTT.

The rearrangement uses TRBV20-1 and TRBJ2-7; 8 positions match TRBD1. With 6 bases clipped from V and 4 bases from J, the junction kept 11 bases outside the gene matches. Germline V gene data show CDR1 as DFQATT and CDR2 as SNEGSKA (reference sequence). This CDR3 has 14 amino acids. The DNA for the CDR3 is TGCAGTGCCACTGATGACAGGGGAAGGTACGAGCAGTACTTC. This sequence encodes CSATDDRGRYEQYF.

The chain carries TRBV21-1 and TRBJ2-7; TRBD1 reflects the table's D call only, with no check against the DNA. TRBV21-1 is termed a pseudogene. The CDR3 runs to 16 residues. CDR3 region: CASSKGTERGIYEQYF. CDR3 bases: TGTGCCAGCAGCAAAGGGACAGAAAGAGGCATTTACGAGCAGTACTTC.

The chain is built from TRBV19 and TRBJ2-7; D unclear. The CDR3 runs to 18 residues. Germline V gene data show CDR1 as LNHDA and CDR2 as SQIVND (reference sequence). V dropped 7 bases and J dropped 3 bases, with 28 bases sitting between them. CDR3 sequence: CASIGVGEDGMGFYEQYF. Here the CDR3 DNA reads TGTGCCAGTATCGGTGTTGGGGAAGACGGAATGGGGTTCTACGAGCAGTACTTC.

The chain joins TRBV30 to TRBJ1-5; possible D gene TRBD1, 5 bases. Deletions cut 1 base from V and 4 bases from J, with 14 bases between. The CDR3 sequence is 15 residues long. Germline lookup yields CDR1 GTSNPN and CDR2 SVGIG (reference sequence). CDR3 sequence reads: CAWSDWGGINQPQHF. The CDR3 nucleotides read TGTGCCTGGAGTGATTGGGGCGGAATTAATCAGCCCCAGCATTTT. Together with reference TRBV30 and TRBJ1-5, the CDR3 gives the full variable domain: SQTIHQWPATLVQPVGSPLSLECTVEGTSNPNLYWYRQAAGRGLQLLFYSVGIGQISSEVPQNLSASRPQDRQFILSSKKLLLSDSGFYLCAWSDWGGINQPQHFGDGTRLSIL.

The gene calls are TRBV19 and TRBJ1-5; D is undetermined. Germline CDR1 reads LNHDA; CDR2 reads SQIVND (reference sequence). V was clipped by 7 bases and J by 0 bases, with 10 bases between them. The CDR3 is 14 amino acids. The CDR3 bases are TGTGCCAGTAAACCTCGGGATAGCAATCAGCCCCAGCATTTT. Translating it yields CASKPRDSNQPQHF.

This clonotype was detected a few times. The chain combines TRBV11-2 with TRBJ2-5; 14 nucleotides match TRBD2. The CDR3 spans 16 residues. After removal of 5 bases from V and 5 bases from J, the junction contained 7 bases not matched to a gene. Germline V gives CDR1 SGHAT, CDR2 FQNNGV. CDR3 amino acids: CASSTGLAGVRETQYF. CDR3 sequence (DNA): TGTGCCAGCAGCACGGGACTAGCGGGAGTACGGGAGACCCAGTACTTC.

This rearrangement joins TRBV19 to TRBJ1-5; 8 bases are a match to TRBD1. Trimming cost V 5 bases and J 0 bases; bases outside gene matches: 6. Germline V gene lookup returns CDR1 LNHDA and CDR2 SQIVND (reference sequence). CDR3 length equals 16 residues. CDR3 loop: CASSSTGVYSNQPQHF. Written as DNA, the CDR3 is TGTGCCAGTAGTTCGACAGGGGTTTATAGCAATCAGCCCCAGCATTTT.

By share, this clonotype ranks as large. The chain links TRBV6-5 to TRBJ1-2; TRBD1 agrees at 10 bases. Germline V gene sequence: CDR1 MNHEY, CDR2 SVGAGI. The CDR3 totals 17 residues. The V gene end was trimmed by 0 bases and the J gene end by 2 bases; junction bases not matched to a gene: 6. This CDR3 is CASSYSGTGAANYGYTF. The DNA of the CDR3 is TGTGCCAGCAGTTACTCGGGGACAGGGGCCGCCAACTATGGCTACACCTTC.

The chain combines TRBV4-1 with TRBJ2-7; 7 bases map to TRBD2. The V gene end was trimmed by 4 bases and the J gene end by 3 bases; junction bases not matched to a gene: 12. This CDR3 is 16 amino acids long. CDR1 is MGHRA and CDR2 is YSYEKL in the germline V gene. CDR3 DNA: TGCGCCAGCAGCCCCCGCAGGCTAGCGGAGAACTACGAGCAGTACTTC. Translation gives CASSPRRLAENYEQYF.

CDR3 sequence: CASSSQGASSTGELFF. The CDR3 nucleotides are TGTGCCAGCAGTTCCCAGGGGGCGTCGAGCACCGGGGAGCTGTTTTTT. The gene calls are TRBV7-3 and TRBJ2-2; 8 bases fit TRBD1. The germline V gene has CDR1 SGHTA and CDR2 FQGTGA. Unmatched junction bases numbered 10, after V lost 6 bases and J lost 4 bases. This CDR3 contains 16 residues.

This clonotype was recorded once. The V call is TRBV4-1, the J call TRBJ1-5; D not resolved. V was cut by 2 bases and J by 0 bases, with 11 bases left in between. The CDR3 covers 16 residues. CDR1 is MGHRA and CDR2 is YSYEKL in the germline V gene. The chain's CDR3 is CASSQTIWDSNQPQHF. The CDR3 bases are TGCGCCAGCAGCCAAACTATCTGGGATAGCAATCAGCCCCAGCATTTT.

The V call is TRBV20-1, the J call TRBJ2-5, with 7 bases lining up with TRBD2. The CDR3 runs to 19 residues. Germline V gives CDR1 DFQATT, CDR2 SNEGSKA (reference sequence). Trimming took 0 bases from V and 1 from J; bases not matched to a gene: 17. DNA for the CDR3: TGCAGTGCTAGAGATCGAACGGTCAGGTCGGGAGGCCTCCAAGAGACCCAGTACTTC. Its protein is CSARDRTVRSGGLQETQYF.

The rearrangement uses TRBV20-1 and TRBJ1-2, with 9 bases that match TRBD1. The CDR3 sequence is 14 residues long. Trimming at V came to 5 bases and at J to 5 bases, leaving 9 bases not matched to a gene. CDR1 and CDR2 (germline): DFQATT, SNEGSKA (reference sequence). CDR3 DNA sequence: TGCAGTGCTTCGAACAGGGGGCTCGCATATGGCTACACCTTC. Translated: CSASNRGLAYGYTF.

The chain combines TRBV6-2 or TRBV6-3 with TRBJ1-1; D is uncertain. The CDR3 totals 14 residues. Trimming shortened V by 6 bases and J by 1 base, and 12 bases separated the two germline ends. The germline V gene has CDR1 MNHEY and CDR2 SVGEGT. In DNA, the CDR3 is TGTGCCAGCAGACCCCCGGTGGGGAACACTGAAGCTTTCTTT. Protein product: CASRPPVGNTEAFF.

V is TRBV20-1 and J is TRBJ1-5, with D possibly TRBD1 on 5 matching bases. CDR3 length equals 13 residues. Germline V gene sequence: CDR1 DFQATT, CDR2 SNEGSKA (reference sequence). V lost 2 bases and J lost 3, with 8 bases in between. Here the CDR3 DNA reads TGCAGTGCTAGACCGGGGCCCAATCAGCCCCAGCATTTT. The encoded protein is CSARPGPNQPQHF.